A selection of T cell receptor beta chains follows, all from one sample in a study of T cells after yellow fever vaccination. TCRdb reprocessed the 5' RACE reads with MiXCR, giving one entry per CDR3 protein. Among 110,000 to 150,000 distinct CDR3 sequences, more than 6.5% were seen once, and the ten largest hold approximately 0.59%. Sequenced material: CD4+ T cells sorted from PBMCs, taken 10 days after the yellow fever booster vaccination. The receptors derive from a man aged 25 to 40 who received the YFV17D yellow fever vaccine. The CDR3 runs from the conserved cysteine through the conserved F or W. D genes are given only for firm matches. The size field is filled for only some rows; it gives once, few, many or a size class.

d_gene	abundance	v_gene	j_gene	CDR3nt	CDR3aa
.	many	TRBV6-5	TRBJ2-5	TGTGCCAGCAGTAACATACGGGAACAAGAGACCCAGTACTTC	CASSNIREQETQYF
.	many	TRBV6-5	TRBJ1-6	TGTGCCAGCAGGCCCGCACAGGGTGGGTCACCCCTCCACTTT	CASRPAQGGSPLHF
.	many	TRBV9	TRBJ1-2	TGTGCCAGCAGCGTTTCCACGACAGCAAACTATGGCTACACCTTC	CASSVSTTANYGYTF
TRBD1	.	TRBV5-1	TRBJ2-5	TGCGCCAGCAGCTTCGGGACAGGGGGCCGGGAGACCCAGTACTTC	CASSFGTGGRETQYF
.	many	TRBV20-1	TRBJ1-1	TGCAGTGCTAGAAATACAGGGTCCATTGAAGCTTTCTTT	CSARNTGSIEAFF
TRBD1	many	TRBV20-1	TRBJ1-2	TGCAGTGCTAGAGATTTACAGGGGAACTATGGCTACACCTTC	CSARDLQGNYGYTF
.	many	TRBV7-9	TRBJ2-7	TGTGCCAGCAGCTACAGGGACGAGCAGTACTTC	CASSYRDEQYF
.	many	TRBV20-1	TRBJ2-2	TGCAGTGCTAGACAGGGGATTACCGGGGAGCTGTTTTTT	CSARQGITGELFF
.	many	TRBV3-1	TRBJ1-5	TGTGCCAGCAGCCAAGAGTTCGGCAGCCCCCAGCATTTT	CASSQEFGSPQHF
.	.	TRBV29-1	TRBJ1-1	TGCAGCGTTCGCAGGGTCCTGAACACTGAAGCTTTCTTT	CSVRRVLNTEAFF
TRBD1	many	TRBV10-1	TRBJ2-1	TGCGCCAGCAGTGAGTCGGGAACAGGGGCCTACAATGAGCAGTTCTTC	CASSESGTGAYNEQFF
.	.	TRBV20-1	TRBJ2-4	TGCAGTGCCGAACTTAGATCGTCCCAGGGCATTCAGTACTTC	CSAELRSSQGIQYF
.	many	TRBV5-1	TRBJ2-7	TGCGCCAGCAGCGCCGGTAGCGGTTTGTACGAGCAGTACTTC	CASSAGSGLYEQYF
.	many	TRBV3-1	TRBJ2-2	TGTGCCAGCAGCCGAGGGGTCCAGCGGAGGCCGAACACCGGGGAGCTGTTTTTT	CASSRGVQRRPNTGELFF
.	many	TRBV14	TRBJ2-3	TGTGCCAGCAGCCGTCTCGGAGGGGCGGGTACGCAGTATTTT	CASSRLGGAGTQYF
.	many	TRBV25-1	TRBJ2-5	TGTGCCAGCAGTGAAGAGACCCAGTACTTC	CASSEETQYF